One T cell receptor beta chain is described in this entry. Profiled with immunoSEQ multiplex PCR; TCRdb holds only in-frame clones, not every one. In the table there are about 240,000 clones, about 86% of which are singletons. The sample is drawn from a study of blood T cell repertoires in COVID-19. Germline loops: CDR1 MDHEN, CDR2 SYDVKM. There are 15 residues in the CDR3. Trimming removed 6 bases at V and 10 bases at J, with 19 bases between. This sequence originates from a woman older than 75 with acute or convalescent COVID-19. This sequence joins TRBV28 and TRBJ1-6; possible D gene TRBD1, 6 bases. Sequencing was performed on peripheral blood. CDR3 amino acids: CASRTNREGPSPLHF. The CDR3 bases are TGTGCCAGCAGAACCAACAGGGAAGGGCCATCACCCCTCCACTTT.